The clone carrying this T cell receptor (beta chain) was picked up a small number of times. Its antigen is currently unknown. This record belongs to a study of early T cells in non-severe SARS-CoV-2 infection. For the study at large: Bulk RNA from unsorted whole blood was sequenced; chains were unpaired. General study points: Matching results from VDJdb favored anti-spike CD8 responses, leaving private and CD4 specificities undetected.

Deletions cut 5 bases from V and 7 bases from J, with 11 bases between. In germline, CDR1 is MNHEY, CDR2 SMNVEV (reference sequence). This CDR3 has 12 residues. Unique molecular identifiers were affixed to single, distinct cDNA molecules. In TCRdb, the 5' RACE reads were re-called with MiXCR into one record per CDR3 protein. The data show about 64,000 distinct CDR3 sequences, with roughly 10% seen just once and roughly 3% held by the top ten. This rearrangement joins TRBV27 to TRBJ1-1; D gene ambiguous. This specimen consisted of whole blood, obtained at baseline. The clonotype comes from an adult who was a healthcare worker with PCR-confirmed SARS-CoV-2 infection or an uninfected control (not recorded which). Here the CDR3 DNA reads TGTGCCAGCAGTCTGGGTCGGGGTGAAGCTTTCTTT. Translated, it gives CASSLGRGEAFF.